The 3 T cell receptor beta chains below all came from one sample that was sequenced in a study of shared clonotypes between healthy human individuals. Only in-frame clones appear in the TCRdb table, and some are missing; sequencing was by immunoSEQ multiplex PCR. The sample has nearly 1,000,000 clones, approximately 80% seen once. Sequenced: memory CD4+ T cells sorted from blood. Noted subset: CD45RA-negative fraction. The receptors come from a man in his late teens or twenties in good health.

A single count supports this clone. This chain uses TRBV6-5 with TRBJ2-7, with 7 bases aligning to TRBD1. Germline V lookup: CDR1 MNHEY, CDR2 SVGAGI. With V trimmed by 8 bases and J by 4 bases, 14 bases remained unmatched. This CDR3 is built from 15 residues. The DNA for the CDR3 is TGTGCCAGCGTATATGGGACCGGGACAGAGTACGAGCAGTACTTC. It codes for CASVYGTGTEYEQYF.

This clone appeared a few times. This chain's CDR3 is CASSPQPNGELFF. Written as DNA, the CDR3 is TGTGCCAGCAGCCCGCAGCCAAACGGGGAGCTGTTTTTT. J is TRBJ2-2 and V is TRBV9; D is undetermined. From germline, CDR1 is SGDLS and CDR2 YYNGEE. This CDR3 is 13 amino acids long. Trimming cost V 4 bases and J 7 bases, with 11 bases left between them.

The chain recombines TRBV7-2 with TRBJ2-5; TRBD2 agrees at 11 bases. CDR1 is SGHTA and CDR2 is FQGNSA in the germline V gene. CDR3 length: 16 residues. Unmatched junction bases numbered 6, after V lost 1 base and J lost 5 bases. The CDR3 nucleotides read TGTGCCAGCAGCTTAGATTCCGGGACTAGCGGTGAGACCCAGTACTTC. It encodes CASSLDSGTSGETQYF.